This TCR beta chain was recovered during a study of shared T cell receptors in the human thymus. The CDR3 has 15 residues. Germline assignment: CDR1 MNHEY and CDR2 SMNVEV (reference sequence). V was trimmed by 2 bases and J by 2 bases, leaving 10 bases between them. Generated by immunoSEQ multiplex PCR, the TCRdb table keeps only in-frame clones and is missing some. Altogether under 850,000 clones are present, roughly 90% being singletons, with the ten largest covering about 0.01%. This clone was counted a few times. These sequences were also reported in another study, on human thymus T cells. That source notes: Healthy Finnish infants undergoing corrective surgery for congenital heart defects were the donors. It was from resections taken during corrective heart surgery that the thymus tissue came. Repertoires sampled from thymus and blood appeared biased in V and J gene usage. Related work showed strongly overlapping thymic repertoires across unrelated individuals.

The sample consisted of thymocytes. This TCR was sampled from a boy under two years old with a congenital heart defect. This chain joins TRBV27 and TRBJ2-1; possible D gene TRBD2, 6 bases. CDR3 DNA: TGTGCCAGCAGTTTAAGGGAGGCGCCCTACAATGAGCAGTTCTTC. Translating it yields CASSLREAPYNEQFF.